A single sample gave rise to the 8 T cell receptor beta chains below, sequenced in a study of T cells after yellow fever vaccination. One entry per CDR3 protein results from TCRdb running MiXCR on the 5' RACE reads. The sample has some 550,000 distinct CDR3 sequences; 19% are singletons. Sequencing used PBMCs, obtained 15 days after the yellow fever booster vaccination. The receptor source for this set is a man aged 25-45 years who received the YFV17D yellow fever vaccine.

The chain has TRBV19 and TRBJ2-1; TRBD2 matches 8 bases. CDR1 is LNHDA, CDR2 SQIVND, per germline (reference sequence). Trimming at V came to 3 bases and at J to 8 bases, leaving 6 bases not matched to a gene. The CDR3 sequence is 14 residues long. The CDR3: CASSMTGGSDEQFF. The CDR3 region has the DNA TGTGCCAGTAGTATGACGGGAGGGTCGGATGAGCAGTTCTTC.

This clonotype was seen more than once but under ten times. The V gene is TRBV10-3, the J gene TRBJ2-1, with TRBD2 matching 8 bases. Germline V CDR1 and CDR2: ENHRY, SYGVKD. This CDR3 spans 15 amino acids. With 6 bases clipped from V and 8 bases from J, the junction kept 12 bases outside the gene matches. The CDR3 reads CAISGAGAHGDEQFF. CDR3 DNA sequence: TGTGCCATCAGCGGAGCGGGAGCCCATGGGGATGAGCAGTTCTTC.

CDR3 DNA sequence: TGTGCCAGTAGTATCCCTCGGCAGGGGGGAAACGAGCAGTACTTC. Its protein product is CASSIPRQGGNEQYF. The V call is TRBV19, the J call TRBJ2-7; a possible D gene is TRBD1 (7 bases). Germline V gene lookup returns CDR1 LNHDA and CDR2 SQIVND (reference sequence). V shed 3 bases and J shed 5 bases, with 17 bases lying between them. This CDR3 region has 15 residues.

The rearrangement joins TRBV7-2 to TRBJ2-4; tentative D call: TRBD2 (6 bases). V lost 5 bases, J lost 0 bases, and 17 bases lay in between. Per germline, CDR1 SGHTA and CDR2 FQGNSA. The CDR3 runs 17 residues. The CDR3 DNA is TGTGCCAGCAGCCCGCTGGGGGGACTTCTAGCCAAAAACATTCAGTACTTC. This gives the protein CASSPLGGLLAKNIQYF.

The chain couples TRBV21-1 to TRBJ2-3. TRBV21-1 corresponds to a pseudogene. The CDR3 spans 15 residues. The CDR3 is CASSKVSESTDTQYF. The DNA of the CDR3 is TGTGCCAGCAGCAAAGTGTCAGAGAGCACAGATACGCAGTATTTT.

CDR3 bases: TGTGCCACCAGTGAAGCGGGGCACTCGTCGCCCCAGCATTTT. Its protein product is CATSEAGHSSPQHF. The chain has TRBV24-1 and TRBJ1-5, with a weak D call TRBD1 (5 bases). Germline V lookup: CDR1 KGHDR, CDR2 SFDVKD. V was pared by 4 bases and J by 9 bases, with 15 bases between. The CDR3 runs to 14 residues.

In its sample, this clonotype was seen a few times. This sequence joins TRBV4-2 and TRBJ2-3; D gene ambiguous. The CDR3 runs 13 residues. V dropped 0 bases and J dropped 4 bases, with 5 bases sitting between them. CDR1 and CDR2 (germline): LGHNA, YNFKEQ. CDR3 sequence: CASSQDESDTQYF. The CDR3, as DNA: TGTGCCAGCAGCCAAGATGAGTCAGATACGCAGTATTTT.

This clonotype was counted many times. The CDR3 DNA reads as TGTGCCAGCAGCGTTGACAGGGATACTGAAGCTTTCTTT. Translating it yields CASSVDRDTEAFF. The V call is TRBV7-2, the J call TRBJ1-1; TRBD1 matches 7 bases. V gave up 5 bases and J gave up 5 bases; unmatched junction bases: 5. In germline, CDR1 is SGHTA, CDR2 FQGNSA. CDR3 length: 13 amino acids.